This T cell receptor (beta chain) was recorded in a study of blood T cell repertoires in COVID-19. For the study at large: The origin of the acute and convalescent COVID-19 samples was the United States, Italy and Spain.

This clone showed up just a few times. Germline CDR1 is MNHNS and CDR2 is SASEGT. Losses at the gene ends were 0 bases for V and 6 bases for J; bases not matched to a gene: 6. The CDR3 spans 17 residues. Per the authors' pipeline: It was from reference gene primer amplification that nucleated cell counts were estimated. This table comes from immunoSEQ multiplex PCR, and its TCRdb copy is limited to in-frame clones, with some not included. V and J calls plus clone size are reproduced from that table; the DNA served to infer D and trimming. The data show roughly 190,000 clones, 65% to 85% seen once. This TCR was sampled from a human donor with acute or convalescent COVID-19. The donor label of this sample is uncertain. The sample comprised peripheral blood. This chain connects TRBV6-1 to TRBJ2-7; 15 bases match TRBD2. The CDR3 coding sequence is TGTGCCAGCAGTGAAGCCCTTGGGGGACTAGCGGGAGGCGAGCAGTACTTC. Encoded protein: CASSEALGGLAGGEQYF.